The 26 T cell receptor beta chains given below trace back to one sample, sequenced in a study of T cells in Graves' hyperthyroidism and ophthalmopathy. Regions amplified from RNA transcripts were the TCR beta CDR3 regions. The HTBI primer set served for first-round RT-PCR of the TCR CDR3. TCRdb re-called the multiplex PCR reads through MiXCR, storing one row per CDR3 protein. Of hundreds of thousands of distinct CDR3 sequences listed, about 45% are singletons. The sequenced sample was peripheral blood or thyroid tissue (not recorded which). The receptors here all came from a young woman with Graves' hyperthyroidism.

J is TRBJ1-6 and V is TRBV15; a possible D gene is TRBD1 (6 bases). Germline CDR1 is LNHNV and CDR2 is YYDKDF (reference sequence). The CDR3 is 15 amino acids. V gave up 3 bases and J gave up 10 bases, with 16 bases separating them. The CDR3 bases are TGTGCCACCAGCAGTGGACAGCCCTGGGGCTCACCCCTCCACTTT. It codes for CATSSGQPWGSPLHF.

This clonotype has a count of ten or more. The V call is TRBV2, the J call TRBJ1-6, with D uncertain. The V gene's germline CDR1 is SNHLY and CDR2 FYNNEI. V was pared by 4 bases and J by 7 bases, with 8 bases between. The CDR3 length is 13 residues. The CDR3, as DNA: TGTGCCAGCAGTGTCAGTACGAATTCACCCCTCCACTTT. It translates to CASSVSTNSPLHF.

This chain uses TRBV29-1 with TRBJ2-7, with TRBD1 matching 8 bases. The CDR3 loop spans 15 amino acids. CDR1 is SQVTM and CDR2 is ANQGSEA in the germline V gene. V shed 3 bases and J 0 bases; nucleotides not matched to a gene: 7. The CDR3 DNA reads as TGCAGCGTTGACGGACAGGGCGGCAGCTCCTACGAGCAGTACTTC. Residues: CSVDGQGGSSYEQYF.

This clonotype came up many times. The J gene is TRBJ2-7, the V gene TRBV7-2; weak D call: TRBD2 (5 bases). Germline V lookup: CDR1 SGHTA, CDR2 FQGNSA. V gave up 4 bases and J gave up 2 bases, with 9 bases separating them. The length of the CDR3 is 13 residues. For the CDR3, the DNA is TGTGCCAGCAGCTCCCCCGGGACCTACGAGCAGTACTTC. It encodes CASSSPGTYEQYF.

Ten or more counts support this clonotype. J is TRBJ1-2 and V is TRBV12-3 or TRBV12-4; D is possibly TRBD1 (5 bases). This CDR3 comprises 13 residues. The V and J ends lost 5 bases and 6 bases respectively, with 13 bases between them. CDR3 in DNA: TGTGCCAGCAGTCCCTTGGGGGAAAATGGCTACACCTTC. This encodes CASSPLGENGYTF.

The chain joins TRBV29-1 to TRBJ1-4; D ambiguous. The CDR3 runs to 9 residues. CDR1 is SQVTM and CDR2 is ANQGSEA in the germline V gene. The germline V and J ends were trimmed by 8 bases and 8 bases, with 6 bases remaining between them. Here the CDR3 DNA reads TGCAGCTTAGGGGAAAAACTGTTTTTT. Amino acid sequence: CSLGEKLFF.

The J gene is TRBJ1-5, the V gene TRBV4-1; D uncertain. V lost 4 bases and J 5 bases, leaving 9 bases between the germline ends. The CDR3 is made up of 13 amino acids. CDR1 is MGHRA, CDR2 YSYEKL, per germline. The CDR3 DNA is TGCGCCAGCAGCCTCCCTGAAGATCAGCCCCAGCATTTT. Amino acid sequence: CASSLPEDQPQHF.

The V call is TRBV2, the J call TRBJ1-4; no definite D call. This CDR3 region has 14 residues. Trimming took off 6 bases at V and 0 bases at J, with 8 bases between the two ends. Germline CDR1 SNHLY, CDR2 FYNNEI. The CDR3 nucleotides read TGTGCCAGCAGCCCCCTTGCAACTAATGAAAAACTGTTTTTT. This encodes CASSPLATNEKLFF.

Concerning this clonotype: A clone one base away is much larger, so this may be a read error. CDR3 residues: CATSNGLAGTYEQYF. The DNA of the CDR3 is TGTGCCACCAGTAACGGACTAGCGGGAACCTACGAGCAGTACTTC. The rearrangement joins TRBV24-1 to TRBJ2-7; 12 bases map to TRBD2. From germline, CDR1 is KGHDR and CDR2 SFDVKD. The CDR3 covers 15 residues. V trimming: 6 bases; J trimming: 2 bases; junction bases outside the gene matches: 4.

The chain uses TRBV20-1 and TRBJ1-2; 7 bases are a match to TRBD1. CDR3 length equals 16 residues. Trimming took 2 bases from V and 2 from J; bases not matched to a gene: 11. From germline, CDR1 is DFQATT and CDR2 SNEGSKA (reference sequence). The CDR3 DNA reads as TGCAGTGCTAGACACCCAGACAGGGACGAGAACTATGGCTACACCTTC. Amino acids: CSARHPDRDENYGYTF.

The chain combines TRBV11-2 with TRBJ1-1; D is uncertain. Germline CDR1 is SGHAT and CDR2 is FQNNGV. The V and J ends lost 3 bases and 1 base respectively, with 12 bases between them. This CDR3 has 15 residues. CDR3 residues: CASSLTLGGNTEAFF. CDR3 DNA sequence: TGTGCCAGCAGCTTGACCCTGGGAGGGAACACTGAAGCTTTCTTT.

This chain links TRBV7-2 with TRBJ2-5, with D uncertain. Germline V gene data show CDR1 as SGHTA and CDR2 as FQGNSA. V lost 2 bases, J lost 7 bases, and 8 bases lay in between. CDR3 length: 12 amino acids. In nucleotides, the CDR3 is TGTGCCAGCAGCTTATTGGGCCGGACCCAGTACTTC. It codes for CASSLLGRTQYF.

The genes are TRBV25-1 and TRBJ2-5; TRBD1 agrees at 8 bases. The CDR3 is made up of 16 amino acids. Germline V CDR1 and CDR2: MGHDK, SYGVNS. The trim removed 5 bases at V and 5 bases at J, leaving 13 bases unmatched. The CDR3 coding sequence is TGTGCCAGCAGTACACGTGGACAGGGCATTTCGGAGACCCAGTACTTC. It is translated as CASSTRGQGISETQYF.

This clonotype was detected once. This CDR3 reads CASSLRYGNTGELFF. CDR3 nucleotide sequence: TGTGCCAGCAGCTTACGATATGGTAACACCGGGGAGCTGTTTTTT. This chain joins TRBV7-9 and TRBJ2-2; unclear D gene. V dropped 2 bases and J dropped 2 bases, with 9 bases sitting between them. The CDR3 is made up of 15 amino acids. Germline-derived CDR1 and CDR2 are SEHNR and FQNEAQ (reference sequence).

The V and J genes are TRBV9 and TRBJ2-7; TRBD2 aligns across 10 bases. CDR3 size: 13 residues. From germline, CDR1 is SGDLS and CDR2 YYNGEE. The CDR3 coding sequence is TGTGCTAGAATAGCGGGAGGTTCGGGAGAGCAGTACTTC. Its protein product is CARIAGGSGEQYF.

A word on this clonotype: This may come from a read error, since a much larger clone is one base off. The CDR3 DNA reads as TGTGCCACCCGACAGGTTGATGGGGGTGAAAAACTGTTTTTT. Translated, it gives CATRQVDGGEKLFF. This chain uses TRBV2 with TRBJ1-4; TRBD1 is a possible D gene (6 bases). V was cut by 10 bases and J by 7 bases, with 19 bases left in between. CDR1 is SNHLY, CDR2 FYNNEI, per germline. The CDR3 totals 14 residues.

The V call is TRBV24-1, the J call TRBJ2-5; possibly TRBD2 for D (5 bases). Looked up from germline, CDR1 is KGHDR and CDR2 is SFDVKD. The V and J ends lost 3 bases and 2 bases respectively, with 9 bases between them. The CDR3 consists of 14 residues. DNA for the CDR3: TGTGCCACCAGTGATCGACCGGGACAAGAGACCCAGTACTTC. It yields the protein CATSDRPGQETQYF.

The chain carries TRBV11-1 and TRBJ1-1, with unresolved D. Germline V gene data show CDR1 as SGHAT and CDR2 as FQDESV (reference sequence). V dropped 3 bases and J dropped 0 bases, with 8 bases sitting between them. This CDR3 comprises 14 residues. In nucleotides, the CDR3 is TGTGCCAGCAGCTTTTTCAAAATGAACACTGAAGCTTTCTTT. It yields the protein CASSFFKMNTEAFF.

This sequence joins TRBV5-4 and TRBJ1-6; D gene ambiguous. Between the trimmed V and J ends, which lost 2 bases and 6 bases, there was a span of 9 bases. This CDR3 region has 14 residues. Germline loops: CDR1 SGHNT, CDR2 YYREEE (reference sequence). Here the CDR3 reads CASSFKVGNSPLHF. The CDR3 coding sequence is TGTGCCAGCAGCTTCAAAGTTGGTAATTCACCCCTCCACTTT.

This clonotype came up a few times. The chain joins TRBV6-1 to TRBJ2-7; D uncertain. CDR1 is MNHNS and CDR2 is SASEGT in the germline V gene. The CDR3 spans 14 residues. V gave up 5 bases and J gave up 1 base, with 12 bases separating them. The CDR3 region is CASSQTGGSYEQYF. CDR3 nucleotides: TGTGCCAGCAGTCAAACGGGTGGGTCCTACGAGCAGTACTTC.

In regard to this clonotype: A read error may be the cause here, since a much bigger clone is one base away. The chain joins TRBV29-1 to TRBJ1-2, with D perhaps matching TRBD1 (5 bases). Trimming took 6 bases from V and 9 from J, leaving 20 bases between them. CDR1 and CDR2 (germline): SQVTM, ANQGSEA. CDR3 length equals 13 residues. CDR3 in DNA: TGCAGCGTCGTCCCCGGGGCCCTTAGAAGCTACACCTTC. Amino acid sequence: CSVVPGALRSYTF.

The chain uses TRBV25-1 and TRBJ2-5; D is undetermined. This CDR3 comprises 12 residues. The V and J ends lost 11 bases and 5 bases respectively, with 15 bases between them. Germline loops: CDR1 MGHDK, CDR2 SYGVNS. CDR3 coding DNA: TGTGCCCCCCCGGTAGACGACGAGACCCAGTACTTC. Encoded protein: CAPPVDDETQYF.

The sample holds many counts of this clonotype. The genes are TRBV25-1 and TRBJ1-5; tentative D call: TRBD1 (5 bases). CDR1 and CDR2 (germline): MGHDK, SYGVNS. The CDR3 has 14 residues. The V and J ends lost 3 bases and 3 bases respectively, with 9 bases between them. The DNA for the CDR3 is TGTGCCAGCAGTGATGTAGGGACCAATCAGCCCCAGCATTTT. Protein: CASSDVGTNQPQHF.

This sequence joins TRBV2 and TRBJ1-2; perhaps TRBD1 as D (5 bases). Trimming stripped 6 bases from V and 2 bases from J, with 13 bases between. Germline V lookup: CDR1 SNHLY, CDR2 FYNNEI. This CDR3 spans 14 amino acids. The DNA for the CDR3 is TGTGCCAGCAGGGAAAGGGACGGGAACTATGGCTACACCTTC. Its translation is CASRERDGNYGYTF.

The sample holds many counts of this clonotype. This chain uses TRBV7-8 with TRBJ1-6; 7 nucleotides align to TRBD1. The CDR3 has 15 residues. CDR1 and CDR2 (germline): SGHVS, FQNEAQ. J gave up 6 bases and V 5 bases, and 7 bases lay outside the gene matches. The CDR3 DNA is TGTGCCAGCAGCAAGGGACAGATTTTTAATTCACCCCTCCACTTT. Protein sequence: CASSKGQIFNSPLHF.

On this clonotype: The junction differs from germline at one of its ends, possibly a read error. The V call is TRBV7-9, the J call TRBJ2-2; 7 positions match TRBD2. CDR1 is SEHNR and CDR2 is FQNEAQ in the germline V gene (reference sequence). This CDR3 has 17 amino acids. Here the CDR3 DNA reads TGTGCCAGCAGCTCGAGAGCGGGAAAGGGAGGCGGCGGGGAGCTGCTTTTT. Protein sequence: CASSSRAGKGGGGELLF.